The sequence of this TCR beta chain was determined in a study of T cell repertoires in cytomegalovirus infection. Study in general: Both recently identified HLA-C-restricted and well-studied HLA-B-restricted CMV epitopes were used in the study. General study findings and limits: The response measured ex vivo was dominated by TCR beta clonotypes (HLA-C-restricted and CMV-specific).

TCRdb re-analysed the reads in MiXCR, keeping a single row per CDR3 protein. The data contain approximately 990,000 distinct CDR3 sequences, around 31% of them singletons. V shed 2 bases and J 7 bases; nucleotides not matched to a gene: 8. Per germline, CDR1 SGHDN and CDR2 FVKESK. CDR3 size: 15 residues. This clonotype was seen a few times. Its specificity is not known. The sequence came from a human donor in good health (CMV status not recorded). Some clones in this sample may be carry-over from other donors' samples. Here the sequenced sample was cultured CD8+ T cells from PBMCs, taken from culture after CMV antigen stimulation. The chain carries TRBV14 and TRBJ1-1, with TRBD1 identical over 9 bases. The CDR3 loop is CASSQLRDRVGEAFF. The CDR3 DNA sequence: TGTGCCAGCAGCCAACTCCGGGACAGGGTGGGTGAAGCTTTCTTT.